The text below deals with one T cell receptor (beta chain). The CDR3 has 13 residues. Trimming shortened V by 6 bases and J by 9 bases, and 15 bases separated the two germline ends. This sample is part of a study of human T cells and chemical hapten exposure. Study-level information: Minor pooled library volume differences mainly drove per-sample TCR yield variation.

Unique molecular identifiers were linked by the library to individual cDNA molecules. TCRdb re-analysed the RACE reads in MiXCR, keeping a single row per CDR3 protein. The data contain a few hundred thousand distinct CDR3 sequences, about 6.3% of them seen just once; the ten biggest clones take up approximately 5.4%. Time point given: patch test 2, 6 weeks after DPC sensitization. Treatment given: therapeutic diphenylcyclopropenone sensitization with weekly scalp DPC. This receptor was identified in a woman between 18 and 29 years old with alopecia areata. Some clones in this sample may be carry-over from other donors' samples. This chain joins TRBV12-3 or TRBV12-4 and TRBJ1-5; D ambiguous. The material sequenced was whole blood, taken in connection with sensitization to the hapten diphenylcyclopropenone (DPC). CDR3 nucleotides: TGTGCCAGCAGAAGAGCCCAGGATTCGCCCCAGCATTTT. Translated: CASRRAQDSPQHF.